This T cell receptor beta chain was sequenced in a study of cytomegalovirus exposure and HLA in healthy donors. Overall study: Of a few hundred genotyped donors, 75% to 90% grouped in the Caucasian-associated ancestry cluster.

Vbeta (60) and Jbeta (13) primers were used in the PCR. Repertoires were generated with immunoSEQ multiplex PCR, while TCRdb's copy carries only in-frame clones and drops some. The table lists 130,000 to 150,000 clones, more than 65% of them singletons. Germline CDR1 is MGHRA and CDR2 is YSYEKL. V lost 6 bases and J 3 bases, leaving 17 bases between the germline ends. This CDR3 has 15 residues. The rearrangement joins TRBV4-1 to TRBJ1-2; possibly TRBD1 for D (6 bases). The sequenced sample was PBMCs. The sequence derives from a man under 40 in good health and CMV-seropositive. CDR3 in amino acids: CASSPLQTGDYGYTF. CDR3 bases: TGCGCCAGCAGTCCTCTTCAGACAGGTGACTATGGCTACACCTTC.